The 24 T cell receptor beta chains below all came from one sample that was sequenced in a study of blood T cells in healthy people across ages. Primers used in a second PCR of roughly 6 to 12 cycles were a sample-barcoded 5' primer and a J-beta primer mix. Using its own MiXCR run on the 5' RACE reads, TCRdb lists one record per CDR3 protein. Here the sample spans about 730,000 distinct CDR3 sequences, around 40% being singletons. Sequencing input: blood. The receptors shown here come from a woman in her sixties or seventies in good health.

The chain has TRBV14 and TRBJ1-1; weak D call: TRBD1 (5 bases). Germline CDR1 reads SGHDN; CDR2 reads FVKESK. This CDR3 is built from 13 residues. The V end was cut by 3 bases, the J end by 6 bases, with 11 bases between. CDR3 in amino acids: CASSHPGRAEAFF. The CDR3 DNA reads as TGTGCCAGCAGCCACCCGGGACGAGCTGAAGCTTTCTTT.

Concerning this clonotype itself: A read error is possible here, since a much larger clone lies one base away. The J gene is TRBJ2-5, the V gene TRBV7-3; D gene unclear. The CDR3 extends over 13 amino acids. CDR1 is SGHTA and CDR2 is FQGTGA in the germline V gene. CDR3 nucleotides: TGTGCCAGCATCTTAGGCGCGAGCAATGAGCAGTACTTC. Its translation: CASILGASNEQYF. Full variable domain (outside the CDR3, taken from reference TRBV7-3 and TRBJ2-5): GAGVSQTPSNKVTEKGKYVELRCDPISGHTALYWYRQSLGQGPEFLIYFQGTGAADDSGLPNDRFFAVRPEGSVSTLKIQRTERGDSAVYLCASILGASNEQYFGPGTRLLVL.

The CDR3 sequence: CATSDRGALSNEQFF. In nucleotides, the CDR3 is TGTGCCACCAGTGATAGAGGAGCCCTTTCCAATGAGCAGTTCTTC. The chain links TRBV24-1 to TRBJ2-1; D unclear. CDR1 and CDR2 (germline): KGHDR, SFDVKD. The V and J ends lost 3 bases and 6 bases respectively, with 14 bases between them. The CDR3 consists of 15 residues.

This chain joins TRBV7-2 and TRBJ2-7; D not certain. The CDR3 runs 14 residues. V lost 5 bases to trimming and J lost 0 bases, with 11 bases between them. Germline CDR1 reads SGHTA; CDR2 reads FQGNSA. The chain's CDR3 is CASSPRLSSYEQYF. DNA for the CDR3: TGTGCCAGCAGCCCCCGTCTCAGCTCCTACGAGCAGTACTTC.

This clonotype was seen repeatedly, ten times or more. J is TRBJ2-5 and V is TRBV7-2, with TRBD2 matching 11 bases. This CDR3 has 17 residues. Looked up from germline, CDR1 is SGHTA and CDR2 is FQGNSA. V lost 7 bases to trimming and J lost 4 bases; unmatched junction nucleotides: 14. CDR3: CASNGKGTSGTRETQYF. CDR3 DNA sequence: TGTGCCAGCAACGGAAAAGGGACTAGCGGAACTAGAGAGACCCAGTACTTC.

Only a few counts were recorded for this clonotype. This rearrangement joins TRBV6-2 or TRBV6-3 to TRBJ2-3; no clear D. The CDR3 spans 14 residues. V shed 4 bases and J shed 0 bases, with 8 bases lying between them. The V gene's germline CDR1 is MNHEY and CDR2 SVGEGT. The CDR3, as DNA: TGTGCCAGCAGTTCGTTTGGTAGCACAGATACGCAGTATTTT. Encoded protein: CASSSFGSTDTQYF.

This chain uses TRBV11-3 with TRBJ2-5, with D possibly matching TRBD1 (7 bases). CDR1 is SGHNT, CDR2 YENEEA, per germline. The CDR3 extends over 14 amino acids. V was trimmed by 3 bases and J by 11 bases, leaving 19 bases between them. DNA of the CDR3: TGTGCCAGCAGCTTCGGAGGGACAGTCCATGAGCAGTACTTC. Its protein is CASSFGGTVHEQYF.

Notes on this clonotype: A much larger clone differs by one base, so this may be a read error. The chain recombines TRBV29-1 with TRBJ2-1; D uncertain. CDR3 length: 12 amino acids. The germline V gene encodes CDR1 SQVTM and CDR2 ANQGSEA. The CDR3, as DNA: TGCAGCGGTGAACAAGCGTACAATGAGCAGTTCTTC. Translation gives CSGEQAYNEQFF.

J is TRBJ2-1 and V is TRBV12-3 or TRBV12-4; maybe TRBD1 (6 bases). The germline V and J ends were trimmed by 5 bases and 9 bases, with 14 bases remaining between them. The CDR3 spans 13 residues. CDR3: CASSGGPQIEQFF. As DNA, the CDR3 is TGTGCCAGCAGTGGGGGCCCGCAGATTGAGCAGTTCTTC.

This clonotype was counted a single time. A clone one base away is much larger, so this may be a read error. The chain is built from TRBV6-1 and TRBJ2-5, with 9 bases aligning to TRBD2. Germline-derived CDR1 and CDR2 are MNHNS and SASEGT. The CDR3 is made up of 16 amino acids. Trimming cost V 0 bases and J 2 bases; bases outside gene matches: 4. CDR3 region: CASSEASGGTQETQYF. In nucleotides, the CDR3 is TGTGCCAGCAGTGAAGCCAGCGGGGGGACTCAAGAGACCCAGTACTTC.

This clonotype appeared many times. The J gene is TRBJ2-1, the V gene TRBV20-1; 8 bases map to TRBD2. The germline gives CDR1 DFQATT, CDR2 SNEGSKA (reference sequence). V dropped 0 bases and J dropped 8; count of bases not matched to a gene: 12. CDR3 length: 16 residues. Here the CDR3 reads CSARDAPGRALDEQFF. The DNA for the CDR3 is TGCAGTGCTAGAGATGCCCCCGGGAGGGCCTTGGATGAGCAGTTCTTC.

The rearrangement links TRBV9 to TRBJ2-7; D is uncertain. The germline gives CDR1 SGDLS, CDR2 YYNGEE. The V and J ends lost 2 bases and 2 bases respectively, with 14 bases between them. This CDR3 spans 15 amino acids. Written as DNA, the CDR3 is TGTGCCAGCAGCGTCACCAGTCAGCTTACCTACGAGCAGTACTTC. Translated, it gives CASSVTSQLTYEQYF.

The CDR3 sequence is CASSQDQRFSGRETQYF. As DNA, the CDR3 is TGTGCCAGCAGCCAAGATCAGCGGTTTAGCGGGAGGGAGACCCAGTACTTC. This sequence joins TRBV4-2 and TRBJ2-5; 10 nucleotides line up with TRBD2. The germline V gene encodes CDR1 LGHNA and CDR2 YNFKEQ. The CDR3 consists of 17 residues. The ends lost 0 bases at V and 5 bases at J; junction bases unmatched: 9.

The chain uses TRBV12-3 or TRBV12-4 and TRBJ2-5; D ambiguous. The CDR3 sequence is 13 residues long. V lost 5 bases and J lost 1, with 8 bases in between. This CDR3 reads CASSVRLQETQYF. CDR3 DNA sequence: TGTGCCAGCAGTGTTCGGCTCCAAGAGACCCAGTACTTC.

This clonotype has more than one count but fewer than ten. The V gene is TRBV6-5, the J gene TRBJ1-5, with D maybe TRBD1 (5 bases). CDR3 length equals 15 residues. Germline assignment: CDR1 MNHEY and CDR2 SVGAGI. V was shortened by 6 bases and J by 2 bases, with 14 bases between the two germline ends. CDR3 sequence (DNA): TGTGCCAGCAGGCGACAGTTTATGGGCAATCAGCCCCAGCATTTT. It specifies CASRRQFMGNQPQHF.

The gene calls are TRBV20-1 and TRBJ2-5; 8 bases are shared with TRBD2. Trimming took 0 bases from V and 4 from J; bases not matched to a gene: 7. Germline CDR1 and CDR2: DFQATT and SNEGSKA (reference sequence). The CDR3 runs to 15 residues. The CDR3 nucleotides read TGCAGTGCTAGAGATCCGGCGGGAGGCGGAGAGACCCAGTACTTC. This sequence encodes CSARDPAGGGETQYF.

This clonotype was observed a handful of times. This chain connects TRBV6-5 to TRBJ1-4; 9 bases are shared with TRBD1. J was trimmed by 8 bases and V by 5 bases; bases with no gene match: 9. CDR1 is MNHEY and CDR2 is SVGAGI in the germline V gene. This CDR3 has 15 amino acids. CDR3 loop: CASSAPGQGSEKLFF. In DNA form, the CDR3 reads TGTGCCAGCAGTGCCCCGGGACAGGGAAGCGAAAAACTGTTTTTT.

This clonotype was picked up many times. V usage is TRBV10-3 and J usage is TRBJ2-5; TRBD2 aligns across 8 bases. V lost 6 bases, J lost 2 bases, and 5 bases stayed unmatched. Germline V gives CDR1 ENHRY, CDR2 SYGVKD. This CDR3 has 14 residues. In DNA form, the CDR3 reads TGTGCCATCAGACCCAGCGGGGGTCAAGAGACCCAGTACTTC. It is translated as CAIRPSGGQETQYF.

This clonotype came up a few times. The chain uses TRBV5-6 and TRBJ2-3; D unresolved. The V end lost 2 bases, the J end lost 1 base, and 8 bases lay between the germline ends. The germline CDR1 and CDR2 sequences are SGHDT and YYEEEE. The CDR3 is 14 residues long. The CDR3 DNA sequence: TGTGCCAGCAGCTTCCCCGCGGGCACAGATACGCAGTATTTT. As protein: CASSFPAGTDTQYF. The full variable domain, with the rest looked up from reference TRBV5-6 and TRBJ2-3, is DAGVTQSPTHLIKTRGQQVTLRCSPKSGHDTVSWYQQALGQGPQFIFQYYEEEERQRGNFPDRFSGHQFPNYSSELNVNALLLGDSALYLCASSFPAGTDTQYFGPGTRLTVL.

This clonotype has a single count. V and J are TRBV25-1 and TRBJ2-5; the D gene is possibly TRBD1 (6 bases). Germline loops: CDR1 MGHDK, CDR2 SYGVNS. The CDR3 is 19 amino acids. V shed 1 base and J shed 10 bases, with 31 bases lying between them. CDR3 in amino acids: CASSECVIVCQGWGKGQYF. The CDR3 DNA sequence: TGTGCCAGCAGTGAATGTGTAATTGTTTGTCAGGGGTGGGGTAAGGGCCAGTACTTC.

The chain joins TRBV7-2 to TRBJ1-1; D unresolved. CDR3 length: 15 amino acids. Trimming shortened V by 1 base and J by 0 bases, and 9 bases separated the two germline ends. The germline V gene has CDR1 SGHTA and CDR2 FQGNSA. CDR3 residues: CASSLDQLMNTEAFF. For the CDR3, the DNA is TGTGCCAGCAGCTTAGATCAGTTGATGAACACTGAAGCTTTCTTT.

V gene TRBV7-2 combines with J gene TRBJ2-1; 12 bases agree with TRBD2. The J call may be wrong; the DNA end is better matched by TRBJ2-7. Germline V gives CDR1 SGHTA, CDR2 FQGNSA. This CDR3 region has 15 residues. The chain's CDR3 is CASSLLLAGGHEQYF. CDR3 in DNA: TGTGCCAGCAGCTTACTACTAGCGGGAGGTCATGAGCAGTACTTC.

This chain uses TRBV3-1 with TRBJ1-2; tentative D call: TRBD1 (5 bases). Trimming removed 1 base at V and 5 bases at J, with 14 bases between. The V gene's germline CDR1 is LGHDT and CDR2 YNNKEL (reference sequence). This CDR3 comprises 15 residues. The DNA for the CDR3 is TGTGCCAGCAGCCAAGTTGGTGCGGGGGTTTATGGCTACACCTTC. Translated, it gives CASSQVGAGVYGYTF.

This sequence joins TRBV6-6 and TRBJ1-5; D is unclear. The CDR3 covers 15 residues. Trimming removed 8 bases from V and 0 bases from J, with 14 bases in between. Germline V gives CDR1 MNHNY, CDR2 SVGAGI (reference sequence). The CDR3 loop is CASLRAGLSNQPQHF. CDR3 bases: TGTGCCAGCCTCCGGGCGGGCCTTAGCAATCAGCCCCAGCATTTT.